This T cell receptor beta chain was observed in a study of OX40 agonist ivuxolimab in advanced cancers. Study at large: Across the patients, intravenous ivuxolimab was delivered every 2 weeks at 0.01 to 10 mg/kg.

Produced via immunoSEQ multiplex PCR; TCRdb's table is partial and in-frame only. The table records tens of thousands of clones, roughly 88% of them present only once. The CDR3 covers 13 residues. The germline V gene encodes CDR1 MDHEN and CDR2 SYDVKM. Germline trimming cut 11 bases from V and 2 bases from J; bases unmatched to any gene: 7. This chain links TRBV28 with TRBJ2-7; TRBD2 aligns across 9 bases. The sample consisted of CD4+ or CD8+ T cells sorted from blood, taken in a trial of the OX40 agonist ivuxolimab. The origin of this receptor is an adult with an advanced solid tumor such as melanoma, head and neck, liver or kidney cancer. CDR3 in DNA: TGTGCCGCAGCGGGGGGCCCCCCCTACGAGCAGTACTTC. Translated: CAAAGGPPYEQYF.